These 19 T cell receptor beta chains were all obtained from the same sample, sequenced in a study of blood T cell repertoires in COVID-19 (dated by TCRdb to about 2020). Library preparation employed the immunoSEQ multiplex PCR assay. The immuneACCESS repertoire file appears here via TCRdb, limited to in-frame rearrangements. These files lack a portion of the clones; in checked studies, under half of the deficit traces to unresolved V genes, and the cause of the others is not known. Recorded for this sample are hundreds of thousands of clones; 70% to 90% of them occurred a single time. The ten biggest clones cover roughly 4.3% of the sample. The sample consisted of PBMCs or T cells enriched from blood (not recorded which). These receptors all come from a man younger than 45 with acute COVID-19.

The chain carries TRBV6-5 and TRBJ1-2, with D maybe TRBD1 (5 bases). The CDR3 consists of 16 residues. Looked up from germline, CDR1 is MNHEY and CDR2 is SVGAGI. V was clipped by 0 bases and J by 4 bases, with 15 bases between them. CDR3 residues: CASSYSRTSAGYGYTF. In DNA form, the CDR3 reads TGTGCCAGCAGTTACTCGAGGACATCCGCCGGCTATGGCTACACCTTC.

This chain uses TRBV6-5 with TRBJ2-3; TRBD1 matches at 8 bases. The CDR3 length is 15 residues. The V gene's germline CDR1 is MNHEY and CDR2 SVGAGI. V lost 6 bases, J lost 8 bases, and 13 bases stayed unmatched. CDR3 region: CASRRQGAHQGTQYF. The CDR3 DNA reads TGTGCCAGCAGACGTCAGGGGGCGCATCAGGGTACGCAGTATTTT.

V usage is TRBV29-1 and J usage is TRBJ2-5; possible D gene TRBD2, 6 bases. Germline assignment: CDR1 SQVTM and CDR2 ANQGSEA. V lost 4 bases, J lost 9 bases, and 21 bases lay in between. The CDR3 runs 14 residues. The DNA for the CDR3 is TGCAGCGTTGCGGGGGTTGGTCAAGTAAAGGCCCAGTACTTC. It codes for CSVAGVGQVKAQYF.

The rearrangement links TRBV4-2 to TRBJ2-1, with 8 bases fitting TRBD2. Unmatched junction bases numbered 4, after V lost 0 bases and J lost 3 bases. The CDR3 is made up of 16 amino acids. In germline, CDR1 is LGHNA, CDR2 YNFKEQ. CDR3 protein: CASSQDRAGGYNEQFF. Here the CDR3 DNA reads TGTGCCAGCAGCCAAGATAGGGCGGGGGGCTACAATGAGCAGTTCTTC.

Remarks on this clone: Germline and junction disagree at one end, which may indicate a read error. The V and J genes are TRBV7-9 and TRBJ2-1, with 9 bases lining up with TRBD1. From germline, CDR1 is SEHNR and CDR2 FQNEAQ (reference sequence). The CDR3 covers 16 residues. This CDR3 reads CASRLELGQGSDEQFF. CDR3 sequence (DNA): TGTGCCAGCAGGTTAGAATTGGGACAGGGTAGCGATGAGCAGTTCTTC. The entire variable domain, with the rest obtained from reference TRBV7-9 and TRBJ2-1, is as follows: DTGVSQNPRHKITKRGQNVTFRCDPISEHNRLYWYRQTLGQGPEFLTYFQNEAQLEKSRLLSDRFSAERPKGSFSTLEIQRTEQGDSAMYLCASRLELGQGSDEQFFGPGTRLTVL.

J is TRBJ1-2 and V is TRBV6-5; D unresolved. V was cut by 6 bases and J by 3 bases, with 11 bases left in between. Germline CDR1 MNHEY, CDR2 SVGAGI. The CDR3 sequence is 13 residues long. The CDR3 DNA reads TGTGCCAGCAGCTATAGACTAGACTATGGCTACACCTTC. Its protein product is CASSYRLDYGYTF.

The chain uses TRBV7-9 and TRBJ2-7, with D unresolved. In germline, CDR1 is SEHNR, CDR2 FQNEAQ (reference sequence). CDR3 length equals 14 residues. Between the trimmed V and J ends, which lost 4 bases and 3 bases, there was a span of 13 bases. The CDR3 nucleotides read TGTGCCAGCAGCTCCTCCGTTTTGAGCTACGAGCAGTACTTC. Protein product: CASSSSVLSYEQYF.

V and J are TRBV24-1 and TRBJ2-5, with TRBD2 as a possible D gene (6 bases). The CDR3 spans 17 residues. Germline CDR1 KGHDR, CDR2 SFDVKD. The V end lost 0 bases, the J end lost 2 bases, and 15 bases lay between the germline ends. The CDR3 region is CATSDLRRESLQETQYF. CDR3 nucleotide sequence: TGTGCCACCAGTGATTTGAGGAGGGAGTCCTTACAAGAGACCCAGTACTTC.

The chain combines TRBV19 with TRBJ1-2; maybe TRBD1 (6 bases). The V end lost 7 bases, the J end lost 4 bases, and 25 bases lay between the germline ends. The CDR3 extends over 17 amino acids. Looked up from germline, CDR1 is LNHDA and CDR2 is SQIVND (reference sequence). The DNA of the CDR3 is TGTGCCAGTACCTATACTGGCCTTGGGGGCTGGGGCTATGGCTACACCTTC. Its translation is CASTYTGLGGWGYGYTF.

This clone was seen a handful of times. V gene TRBV29-1 combines with J gene TRBJ1-3; no clear D. The germline V gene has CDR1 SQVTM and CDR2 ANQGSEA. This CDR3 has 18 amino acids. V gave up 1 base and J gave up 0 bases, with 19 bases separating them. CDR3 nucleotide sequence: TGCAGCGTTGAAGGAGGCCTCTATCCCCCAGCCTCTGGAAACACCATATATTTT. Protein product: CSVEGGLYPPASGNTIYF.

The genes are TRBV19 and TRBJ1-2; 9 bases fit TRBD1. V gave up 4 bases and J gave up 6 bases; unmatched junction bases: 3. This CDR3 has 13 residues. Per germline, CDR1 LNHDA and CDR2 SQIVND (reference sequence). The DNA of the CDR3 is TGTGCCAGTAGTAGGGGGACAGGGAATGGCTACACCTTC. Translated, it gives CASSRGTGNGYTF.

V gene TRBV4-1 combines with J gene TRBJ2-7, with D tentatively TRBD2 (6 bases). V was cut by 0 bases and J by 3 bases, with 18 bases left in between. In germline, CDR1 is MGHRA, CDR2 YSYEKL. CDR3 length: 17 amino acids. The CDR3 DNA reads as TGCGCCAGCAGCCAAGATCGGCAAACGGGGGTCATCTACGAGCAGTACTTC. Residues: CASSQDRQTGVIYEQYF.

The chain joins TRBV12-3 or TRBV12-4 to TRBJ2-4; tentative D call: TRBD2 (6 bases). V was clipped by 6 bases and J by 2 bases, with 8 bases between them. CDR3 length: 13 residues. This chain's CDR3 is CASSRGTKNIQYF. The CDR3 nucleotides read TGTGCCAGCAGCCGGGGGACCAAAAACATTCAGTACTTC.

The V gene is TRBV2, the J gene TRBJ2-7; 9 bases fit TRBD1. The CDR3 sequence is 15 residues long. Looked up from germline, CDR1 is SNHLY and CDR2 is FYNNEI. With V trimmed by 4 bases and J by 4 bases, 8 bases remained unmatched. CDR3 sequence: CASSAMGQGVYEQYF. CDR3 coding DNA: TGTGCCAGCAGTGCGATGGGACAGGGAGTTTACGAGCAGTACTTC.

This clone showed up many times. J is TRBJ1-1 and V is TRBV5-6; perhaps TRBD1 as D (6 bases). CDR3 size: 17 residues. Germline V gene sequence: CDR1 SGHDT, CDR2 YYEEEE. The ends were cut back, 5 bases at V and 0 bases at J, with 20 bases in the middle. The CDR3 sequence: CASRRGEGLFLNTEAFF. CDR3 coding DNA: TGTGCCAGCAGAAGGGGGGAGGGACTCTTCTTGAACACTGAAGCTTTCTTT.

The rearrangement joins TRBV7-9 to TRBJ2-7; 7 bases match TRBD1. Germline V lookup: CDR1 SEHNR, CDR2 FQNEAQ (reference sequence). The CDR3 consists of 14 residues. The J segment lost 2 bases and the V segment lost 6 bases, leaving 7 bases of the junction unmatched. CDR3 region: CASSLVGQAYEQYF. CDR3 bases: TGTGCCAGCAGTCTCGTTGGACAGGCCTACGAGCAGTACTTC.

This clone occurred a few times. The chain recombines TRBV7-5 with TRBJ1-5; TRBD1 is the table's D call, not checked against the DNA. TRBV7-5 is a pseudogene segment. The CDR3 contains 17 residues. This CDR3 reads CVRSLRTRGLVNQPQHF. Here the CDR3 DNA reads TGTGTCAGAAGCTTAAGGACCAGGGGGCTTGTCAATCAGCCCCAGCATTTT.

This chain links TRBV29-1 with TRBJ2-1, with TRBD2 matching 7 bases. V lost 3 bases to trimming and J lost 9 bases; unmatched junction nucleotides: 8. The CDR3 has 13 amino acids. From germline, CDR1 is SQVTM and CDR2 ANQGSEA. The CDR3, as DNA: TGCAGCGTTGACGGACTAGGGTCCGCTGAGCAGTTCTTC. Residues: CSVDGLGSAEQFF.

The chain combines TRBV18 with TRBJ2-1; TRBD2 matches at 10 bases. The V gene's germline CDR1 is KGHSH and CDR2 LQKENI. The V and J ends lost 3 bases and 4 bases, in that order; junction bases with no gene match: 9. This CDR3 region has 17 residues. The CDR3 reads CASSPLMTSGSYNEQFF. The CDR3 nucleotides are TGTGCCAGCTCACCGCTCATGACTAGCGGGTCATACAATGAGCAGTTCTTC.